One and the same sample provided the 6 T cell receptor beta chains below, sequenced in a study of T cells after yellow fever vaccination. TCRdb analysed the 5' RACE reads with MiXCR anew, one entry per CDR3 protein. The profile shows around 610,000 distinct CDR3 sequences, approximately 15% of them singletons. Sequencing used PBMCs, obtained on the day of the yellow fever booster vaccination. The receptors derive from a man younger than 40 who received the YFV17D yellow fever vaccine.

The chain carries TRBV28 and TRBJ2-3; D is uncertain. Deletions cut 1 base from V and 3 bases from J, with 11 bases between. The CDR3 sequence is 15 residues long. Germline CDR1 reads MDHEN; CDR2 reads SYDVKM. Here the CDR3 DNA reads TGTGCCAGCAGTTTATCTTTCCGACCTACAGATACGCAGTATTTT. Protein sequence: CASSLSFRPTDTQYF. Filled out from reference TRBV28 and TRBJ2-3, the complete variable domain reads DVKVTQSSRYLVKRTGEKVFLECVQDMDHENMFWYRQDPGLGLRLIYFSYDVKMKEKGDIPEGYSVSREKKERFSLILESASTNQTSMYLCASSLSFRPTDTQYFGPGTRLTVL.

This chain uses TRBV7-2 with TRBJ2-7; a possible D gene is TRBD2 (6 bases). The germline gives CDR1 SGHTA, CDR2 FQGNSA. With 6 bases removed from V and 7 bases from J, the gap between germline ends came to 19 bases. The CDR3 consists of 14 residues. CDR3 sequence: CASSSSSLAGEQYF. The CDR3 DNA is TGTGCCAGCAGTTCCTCGTCACTAGCCGGGGAGCAGTACTTC.

V gene TRBV28 combines with J gene TRBJ1-5, with a weak D call TRBD1 (6 bases). Trimming stripped 7 bases from V and 2 bases from J, with 15 bases between. The length of the CDR3 is 15 residues. CDR1 MDHEN and CDR2 SYDVKM come from the germline V gene. The CDR3 region has the DNA TGTGCCAGCATGAACAGGGCTTCCGGCAATCAGCCCCAGCATTTT. Its translation: CASMNRASGNQPQHF.

The CDR3 here is CASSSGRNQPQHF. The CDR3 bases are TGTGCCAGCAGTTCGGGACGGAATCAGCCCCAGCATTTT. The chain carries TRBV27 and TRBJ1-5, with D perhaps TRBD1 (5 bases). CDR3 size: 13 residues. The germline V gene has CDR1 MNHEY and CDR2 SMNVEV (reference sequence). Trimming cost V 4 bases and J 4 bases, with 8 bases left between them.

This clonotype was seen a handful of times. The V gene is TRBV12-3 or TRBV12-4, the J gene TRBJ1-5; TRBD1 matches at 7 bases. This CDR3 comprises 14 residues. V trimming: 4 bases; J trimming: 11 bases; junction bases outside the gene matches: 11. In DNA, the CDR3 is TGTGCCAGCAGTTCAACCGGGACAGCGGGGGCCCAGCATTTT. Residues: CASSSTGTAGAQHF.

This clonotype was detected only a few times. V is TRBV15 and J is TRBJ2-2, with 7 bases lining up with TRBD1. CDR1 is LNHNV and CDR2 is YYDKDF in the germline V gene (reference sequence). This CDR3 contains 15 residues. V trimming: 1 base; J trimming: 2 bases; junction bases outside the gene matches: 1. The CDR3 coding sequence is TGTGCCACCAGCAGAGGACAGGGTAACACCGGGGAGCTGTTTTTT. Residues: CATSRGQGNTGELFF.